Ten or more counts support the clone carrying this T cell receptor beta chain. Preparation of TCR beta libraries was done by quantitative 5'-RACE with molecular barcodes. Using its own MiXCR run on the 5' RACE reads, TCRdb lists one record per CDR3 protein. The table includes over 150,000 distinct CDR3 sequences, roughly 18% detected once. The sample belongs to a study of CD8 T cells in ankylosing spondylitis. V shed 4 bases, J shed 6 bases, and the junction held 14 bases outside the gene matches. CDR3 length equals 16 residues. Looked up from germline, CDR1 is SGHRS and CDR2 is YFSETQ. The material sequenced was blood, either unsorted or a sorted T cell fraction (not recorded which). The clonotype originates from a male donor under 30 with ankylosing spondylitis or in good health (not recorded which). J is TRBJ1-2 and V is TRBV5-1; 8 positions match TRBD1. The CDR3 sequence is CASSISPGQGLDGYTF. In nucleotides, the CDR3 is TGCGCCAGCAGCATATCTCCAGGACAGGGCCTTGATGGCTACACCTTC.